This TCR beta chain was recovered during a study of blood T cell repertoires in COVID-19. V gave up 9 bases and J gave up 0 bases, with 6 bases separating them. This CDR3 has 13 amino acids. Assay: immunoSEQ multiplex PCR; the TCRdb copy retains only in-frame clones and omits some. The data hold about 170,000 clones, with roughly 80% observed a single time. The sequencing sample was made of peripheral blood. This chain uses TRBV23-1 with TRBJ1-6; D unresolved. TRBV23-1 belongs to the ORF category, with a function that is uncertain. The clonotype originates from a woman aged 70-85 years with COVID-19, enrolled during active disease. The CDR3 spells CARESSYNSPLHF. The CDR3 DNA reads as TGCGCCAGGGAGAGCTCCTATAATTCACCCCTCCACTTT.